A selection of T cell receptor beta chains follows, all from one sample in a study of T cell repertoires in cytomegalovirus infection. TCRdb reprocessed the reads via MiXCR and lists one record per CDR3 protein. This table holds under 250,000 distinct CDR3 sequences, roughly an eighth found once. Input material: PBMCs. Receptors were obtained from a human donor in good health (CMV status not recorded). Some clones in this sample may be carry-over from other donors' samples. CDR3s include the opening cysteine and the closing phenylalanine or tryptophan. Each record gives: clone size, CDR3 length, V gene, D gene, J gene, CDR3 protein, CDR3 DNA. A D gene is named only where the DNA matches it firmly. Clone size is shown for a subset of rows, as once, few, many or a class of expanded clone.

clone size: .
CDR3 length: 15
V gene: TRBV20-1
D gene: TRBD2
J gene: TRBJ2-1
CDR3 protein: CSALGELAGRDEQFF
CDR3 DNA: TGCAGTGCTCTAGGTGAACTAGCGGGTCGGGATGAGCAGTTCTTC

clone size: few
CDR3 length: 14
V gene: TRBV29-1
D gene: TRBD1
J gene: TRBJ1-4
CDR3 protein: CSVMTGVTNEKLFF
CDR3 DNA: TGCAGCGTTATGACAGGGGTGACTAATGAAAAACTGTTTTTT

clone size: many
CDR3 length: 17
V gene: TRBV7-2
D gene: TRBD1
J gene: TRBJ1-5
CDR3 protein: CASSFPPGQGTNQPQHF
CDR3 DNA: TGTGCCAGCAGCTTCCCCCCGGGACAGGGGACGAATCAGCCCCAGCATTTT

clone size: many
CDR3 length: 15
V gene: TRBV29-1
D gene: TRBD2
J gene: TRBJ2-7
CDR3 protein: CSALKLAGTAYEQYF
CDR3 DNA: TGCAGCGCACTTAAGCTAGCGGGGACAGCCTACGAGCAGTACTTC

clone size: few
CDR3 length: 16
V gene: TRBV14
D gene: .
J gene: TRBJ1-2
CDR3 protein: CASSPGRGRTNYGYTF
CDR3 DNA: TGTGCCAGCAGCCCGGGTAGGGGCAGGACTAACTATGGCTACACCTTC

clone size: few
CDR3 length: 15
V gene: TRBV18
D gene: .
J gene: TRBJ1-3
CDR3 protein: CASSQGTVSGNTIYF
CDR3 DNA: TGTGCCAGCTCCCAAGGGACTGTCTCTGGAAACACCATATATTTT

clone size: .
CDR3 length: 15
V gene: TRBV5-1
D gene: .
J gene: TRBJ2-5
CDR3 protein: CASSLGPGLEETQYF
CDR3 DNA: TGCGCCAGCAGCTTGGGGCCGGGTTTAGAAGAGACCCAGTACTTC

clone size: few
CDR3 length: 13
V gene: TRBV29-1
D gene: TRBD1
J gene: TRBJ1-2
CDR3 protein: CSVEDRGTHGYTF
CDR3 DNA: TGCAGCGTTGAAGACAGGGGGACGCATGGCTACACCTTC

clone size: few
CDR3 length: 13
V gene: TRBV28
D gene: .
J gene: TRBJ2-4
CDR3 protein: CASSLPGVDIQYF
CDR3 DNA: TGTGCCAGCAGTTTACCGGGGGTCGACATTCAGTACTTC

clone size: many
CDR3 length: 15
V gene: TRBV7-2
D gene: TRBD1
J gene: TRBJ2-3
CDR3 protein: CASSLGQGASRTQYF
CDR3 DNA: TGTGCCAGCAGCTTAGGACAGGGGGCTAGTAGGACGCAGTATTTT

clone size: many
CDR3 length: 15
V gene: TRBV7-2
D gene: TRBD1
J gene: TRBJ2-2
CDR3 protein: CASSLRDRPTGELFF
CDR3 DNA: TGTGCCAGCAGCTTAAGGGACAGACCCACCGGGGAGCTGTTTTTT

clone size: few
CDR3 length: 21
V gene: TRBV12-3/TRBV12-4
D gene: TRBD2
J gene: TRBJ2-3
CDR3 protein: CASSSRGTSGRAAYGTDTQYF
CDR3 DNA: TGTGCCAGCAGTTCCCGGGGGACTAGCGGGAGGGCCGCTTATGGCACAGATACGCAGTATTTT

clone size: .
CDR3 length: 13
V gene: TRBV7-3
D gene: .
J gene: TRBJ1-2
CDR3 protein: CASSPDSAYGYTF
CDR3 DNA: TGTGCCAGCAGTCCGGACAGCGCCTATGGCTACACCTTC

clone size: few
CDR3 length: 13
V gene: TRBV29-1
D gene: .
J gene: TRBJ2-7
CDR3 protein: CSVSGSKEIEQYF
CDR3 DNA: TGCAGCGTTTCCGGGTCAAAGGAGATCGAGCAGTACTTC

clone size: few
CDR3 length: 13
V gene: TRBV6-2/TRBV6-3
D gene: TRBD2
J gene: TRBJ2-1
CDR3 protein: CASGLAGENEQFF
CDR3 DNA: TGTGCCAGCGGTCTAGCGGGAGAGAATGAGCAGTTCTTC

clone size: many
CDR3 length: 16
V gene: TRBV7-9
D gene: TRBD2
J gene: TRBJ2-7
CDR3 protein: CASSLGLAGAFYEQYF
CDR3 DNA: TGTGCCAGCAGCCTTGGACTAGCGGGAGCTTTTTACGAGCAGTACTTC

clone size: .
CDR3 length: 15
V gene: TRBV15
D gene: .
J gene: TRBJ1-4
CDR3 protein: CATKYSRQPNEKLFF
CDR3 DNA: TGTGCCACCAAATATTCCCGACAGCCTAATGAAAAACTGTTTTTT

clone size: .
CDR3 length: 13
V gene: TRBV2
D gene: .
J gene: TRBJ1-1
CDR3 protein: CASRDTRNTEAFF
CDR3 DNA: TGTGCCAGCAGGGACACCCGGAACACTGAAGCTTTCTTT

clone size: .
CDR3 length: 18
V gene: TRBV20-1
D gene: .
J gene: TRBJ2-6
CDR3 protein: CSARARDKGSSGANVLTF
CDR3 DNA: TGCAGTGCTAGAGCCCGGGACAAGGGAAGCTCTGGGGCCAACGTCCTGACTTTC

clone size: many
CDR3 length: 16
V gene: TRBV7-2
D gene: TRBD2
J gene: TRBJ2-5
CDR3 protein: CASSPLGLAGGETQYF
CDR3 DNA: TGTGCCAGCAGCCCTCTGGGACTAGCGGGAGGAGAGACCCAGTACTTC

clone size: many
CDR3 length: 15
V gene: TRBV7-2
D gene: .
J gene: TRBJ1-1
CDR3 protein: CASRPTPVGNTEAFF
CDR3 DNA: TGTGCCAGCAGACCAACCCCCGTGGGGAACACTGAAGCTTTCTTT

clone size: few
CDR3 length: 15
V gene: TRBV6-1
D gene: TRBD2
J gene: TRBJ2-7
CDR3 protein: CASTKLARIPYEQYF
CDR3 DNA: TGTGCCAGCACCAAACTAGCGAGAATCCCCTACGAGCAGTACTTC

clone size: many
CDR3 length: 14
V gene: TRBV6-5
D gene: TRBD2
J gene: TRBJ2-5
CDR3 protein: CASSNSGSQETQYF
CDR3 DNA: TGTGCCAGCAGCAATAGCGGGAGCCAAGAGACCCAGTACTTC

clone size: many
CDR3 length: 15
V gene: TRBV27
D gene: TRBD1
J gene: TRBJ2-1
CDR3 protein: CASTKRTGDYNEQFF
CDR3 DNA: TGTGCCAGCACCAAACGGACAGGCGACTACAATGAGCAGTTCTTC

clone size: few
CDR3 length: 13
V gene: TRBV6-1
D gene: TRBD1
J gene: TRBJ1-3
CDR3 protein: CASSGQGATTIYF
CDR3 DNA: TGTGCCAGCAGTGGACAGGGGGCAACAACCATATATTTT

clone size: .
CDR3 length: 15
V gene: TRBV2
D gene: TRBD2
J gene: TRBJ2-1
CDR3 protein: CASSILAGGINEQFF
CDR3 DNA: TGTGCCAGCAGTATACTAGCGGGGGGAATCAATGAGCAGTTCTTC

clone size: many
CDR3 length: 15
V gene: TRBV7-9
D gene: .
J gene: TRBJ2-5
CDR3 protein: CASHPPTGDQETQYF
CDR3 DNA: TGTGCCAGTCACCCACCTACAGGAGACCAAGAGACCCAGTACTTC

clone size: many
CDR3 length: 14
V gene: TRBV7-2
D gene: .
J gene: TRBJ2-3
CDR3 protein: CASSFGPGTDTQYF
CDR3 DNA: TGTGCCAGCAGCTTTGGACCGGGCACAGATACGCAGTATTTT

clone size: many
CDR3 length: 16
V gene: TRBV24-1
D gene: TRBD2
J gene: TRBJ2-2
CDR3 protein: CATSDSGRARTGELFF
CDR3 DNA: TGTGCCACCAGTGATAGCGGGAGGGCCCGGACCGGGGAGCTGTTTTTT

clone size: many
CDR3 length: 15
V gene: TRBV7-2
D gene: .
J gene: TRBJ2-3
CDR3 protein: CASSLDLQGTDTQYF
CDR3 DNA: TGTGCCAGCAGCTTAGATCTGCAGGGAACAGATACGCAGTATTTT

clone size: .
CDR3 length: 15
V gene: TRBV4-2
D gene: .
J gene: TRBJ2-2
CDR3 protein: CASSQEGSNTGELFF
CDR3 DNA: TGTGCCAGCAGCCAAGAGGGCTCGAACACCGGGGAGCTGTTTTTT

clone size: few
CDR3 length: 15
V gene: TRBV20-1
D gene: TRBD1
J gene: TRBJ1-5
CDR3 protein: CSARVPGGPNQPQHF
CDR3 DNA: TGCAGTGCTAGAGTTCCAGGGGGTCCCAATCAGCCCCAGCATTTT

clone size: many
CDR3 length: 12
V gene: TRBV29-1
D gene: .
J gene: TRBJ1-1
CDR3 protein: CSVVNSATEAFF
CDR3 DNA: TGCAGCGTTGTAAACAGTGCCACTGAAGCTTTCTTT

clone size: many
CDR3 length: 14
V gene: TRBV7-8
D gene: .
J gene: TRBJ2-1
CDR3 protein: CASSPVPGPSGQFF
CDR3 DNA: TGTGCCAGCAGCCCCGTTCCGGGCCCGTCGGGGCAGTTCTTC

clone size: few
CDR3 length: 13
V gene: TRBV20-1
D gene: TRBD2
J gene: TRBJ2-4
CDR3 protein: CSARWTSTDIQYF
CDR3 DNA: TGCAGTGCTAGGTGGACTAGTACGGACATTCAGTACTTC

clone size: .
CDR3 length: 15
V gene: TRBV27
D gene: TRBD1
J gene: TRBJ1-5
CDR3 protein: CASSLGGTVNQPQHF
CDR3 DNA: TGTGCCAGCAGTCTAGGAGGGACAGTAAATCAGCCCCAGCATTTT

clone size: .
CDR3 length: 16
V gene: TRBV7-9
D gene: .
J gene: TRBJ1-5
CDR3 protein: CASSFWIRGSNQPQHF
CDR3 DNA: TGTGCCAGCAGCTTTTGGATTAGGGGTAGCAATCAGCCCCAGCATTTT